A single sample is the source of the 19 T cell receptor beta chains below, sequenced in a study of blood T cell repertoires in COVID-19 (dated by TCRdb to about 2020). Library preparation was by the immunoSEQ multiplex PCR assay. TCRdb retrieved this table from immuneACCESS and kept in-frame rearrangements only. Not all clones are present; in checked studies, unresolved V genes account for under half, and no reason is known for the remainder. This sample gives roughly 250,000 clones in total; about 90% of them show up just once. Roughly 6.3% of the sample belongs to the ten largest clones. The sequencing sample was made of PBMCs or T cells enriched from blood (not recorded which). The origin of the receptors is a woman under 40 with acute COVID-19.

The chain employs TRBV3-1 (or the pseudogene TRBV3-2) and TRBJ2-5; a weak D match, TRBD2 (6 bases). V was cut by 1 base and J by 5 bases, with 20 bases left in between. The CDR3 consists of 17 residues. Germline values: CDR1 LGHDT, CDR2 YNNKEL (reference sequence). The CDR3 coding sequence is TGTGCCAGCAGCCAAGGGGGTAGCGGAGTTCAGACGGAGACCCAGTACTTC. It codes for CASSQGGSGVQTETQYF.

The chain employs TRBV19 and TRBJ1-2; D is ambiguous. V dropped 5 bases and J dropped 5 bases, with 9 bases sitting between them. The CDR3 spans 12 residues. Per the germline V gene, CDR1 is LNHDA and CDR2 is SQIVND (reference sequence). The CDR3 region is CASSVEAYGYTF. CDR3 in DNA: TGTGCCAGTAGTGTTGAAGCATATGGCTACACCTTC.

CDR3 sequence: CASRRGATEAFF. The CDR3 region has the DNA TGTGCCAGCAGGCGGGGGGCAACTGAAGCTTTCTTT. The V gene is TRBV2, the J gene TRBJ1-1, with D maybe TRBD1 (6 bases). Germline V gene data show CDR1 as SNHLY and CDR2 as FYNNEI. The CDR3 contains 12 residues. Trimming took 6 bases from V and 5 from J, leaving 10 bases between them.

The chain is built from TRBV30 and TRBJ2-3; D might be TRBD1 (5 bases). The V gene lost 5 bases and the J gene lost 0 bases, with 15 bases spanning the gap. The germline CDR1 and CDR2 sequences are GTSNPN and SVGIG (reference sequence). The CDR3 runs 15 residues. The CDR3: CAWVKDSFSTDTQYF. In nucleotides, the CDR3 is TGTGCCTGGGTCAAAGACAGTTTTAGCACAGATACGCAGTATTTT.

V is TRBV7-2 and J is TRBJ1-3; 7 bases line up with TRBD1. Losses at the gene ends were 1 base for V and 4 bases for J; bases not matched to a gene: 13. The CDR3 covers 18 residues. CDR1 is SGHTA and CDR2 is FQGNSA in the germline V gene. The CDR3 nucleotides read TGTGCCAGCAGCTTAGGTTACGGAGGGGGCTTCAGCGGAAACACCATATATTTT. It codes for CASSLGYGGGFSGNTIYF. Full variable domain (missing parts from reference TRBV7-2 and TRBJ1-3): GAGVSQSPSNKVTEKGKDVELRCDPISGHTALYWYRQSLGQGLEFLIYFQGNSAPDKSGLPSDRFSAERTGGSVSTLTIQRTQQEDSAVYLCASSLGYGGGFSGNTIYFGEGSWLTVV.

This clone showed up just once. This chain connects TRBV10-3 to TRBJ2-1, with D possibly matching TRBD2 (6 bases). The CDR3 has 11 amino acids. With 4 bases removed from V and 10 bases from J, the gap between germline ends came to 8 bases. Germline V gives CDR1 ENHRY, CDR2 SYGVKD. Here the CDR3 reads CAISAGEEQFF. CDR3 DNA: TGTGCCATCAGTGCGGGGGAGGAGCAGTTCTTC.

This clone was detected once. This rearrangement joins TRBV4-3 to TRBJ1-3, with TRBD1 as a possible D gene (5 bases). The CDR3 has 18 amino acids. In germline, CDR1 is LGHNA, CDR2 YSLEER. With 4 bases removed from V and 4 bases from J, the gap between germline ends came to 23 bases. The CDR3 protein is CASSPPIQGREAGNTIYF. The CDR3 DNA follows: TGCGCCAGCAGCCCCCCGATCCAGGGTCGCGAGGCAGGAAACACCATATATTTT.

The V call is TRBV5-1, the J call TRBJ2-3; D perhaps matches TRBD2 (6 bases). Trimming left V 7 bases short and J 5 bases short, with 20 bases between. The CDR3 runs to 15 residues. Germline values: CDR1 SGHRS, CDR2 YFSETQ. This CDR3 reads CASSPVGGIKDTQYF. The CDR3 coding sequence is TGCGCCAGCTCTCCTGTTGGCGGGATAAAAGATACGCAGTATTTT.

V gene TRBV7-9 combines with J gene TRBJ2-7; 7 bases map to TRBD1. The junction had 8 bases not matched to a gene; V was cut back by 1 base and J by 5 bases. CDR3 size: 15 residues. Looked up from germline, CDR1 is SEHNR and CDR2 is FQNEAQ (reference sequence). Written as DNA, the CDR3 is TGTGCCAGCAGCTTAGTTCCTCAGGGGGTCCACGAGCAGTACTTC. Protein sequence: CASSLVPQGVHEQYF.

J is TRBJ1-2 and V is TRBV3-1 (or the pseudogene TRBV3-2); the match to TRBD1 covers 9 bases. V gave up 3 bases and J gave up 5 bases; unmatched junction bases: 7. The CDR3 has 15 residues. Germline CDR1 reads LGHDT; CDR2 reads YNNKEL (reference sequence). CDR3 sequence reads: CASSQWDREGYGYTF. CDR3 coding DNA: TGTGCCAGCAGCCAGTGGGACAGGGAGGGGTATGGCTACACCTTC.

The chain has TRBV27 and TRBJ2-6; a weak D match, TRBD1 (7 bases). V lost 0 bases to trimming and J lost 0 bases, with 24 bases between them. In germline, CDR1 is MNHEY, CDR2 SMNVEV (reference sequence). CDR3 length: 22 residues. In nucleotides, the CDR3 is TGTGCCAGCAGTTTATCCAGCCTGCGGAGGGGGCATCTTCACTCTGGGGCCAACGTCCTGACTTTC. Protein product: CASSLSSLRRGHLHSGANVLTF. The full variable domain, completed using reference TRBV27 and TRBJ2-6, is EAQVTQNPRYLITVTGKKLTVTCSQNMNHEYMSWYRQDPGLGLRQIYYSMNVEVTDKGDVPEGYKVSRKEKRNFPLILESPSPNQTSLYFCASSLSSLRRGHLHSGANVLTFGAGSRLTVL.

This CDR3 is CASSHGGLAGGPNEQYF. For the CDR3, the DNA is TGTGCCAGCAGCCACGGGGGACTAGCGGGGGGGCCCAACGAGCAGTACTTC. The chain employs TRBV4-2 and TRBJ2-7; 16 bases fit TRBD2. The germline CDR1 and CDR2 sequences are LGHNA and YNFKEQ. V trimming: 3 bases; J trimming: 5 bases; junction bases outside the gene matches: 7. The CDR3 length is 17 residues.

The CDR3 spells CASSRSGTGDVYGYTF. The CDR3 bases are TGTGCCAGCTCGCGATCCGGGACAGGGGACGTCTATGGCTACACCTTC. The chain employs TRBV18 and TRBJ1-2; 10 bases align to TRBD1. This CDR3 has 16 amino acids. Germline CDR1 reads KGHSH; CDR2 reads LQKENI. With 6 bases clipped from V and 4 bases from J, the junction kept 11 bases outside the gene matches.

The rearrangement uses TRBV27 and TRBJ1-5, with D possibly TRBD1 on 5 matching bases. Trimming cost V 5 bases and J 7 bases, with 12 bases left between them. Germline lookup yields CDR1 MNHEY and CDR2 SMNVEV (reference sequence). This CDR3 is 13 amino acids long. CDR3 nucleotide sequence: TGTGCCAGCAGTCCCCAGGGCCGCCAGCCCCAGCATTTT. Translation: CASSPQGRQPQHF.

This chain connects TRBV6-2 or TRBV6-3 to TRBJ1-1; D may be TRBD1 (5 bases). The germline V and J ends were trimmed by 6 bases and 0 bases, with 20 bases remaining between them. The CDR3 runs 17 residues. The germline V gene has CDR1 MNHEY and CDR2 SVGEGT. The CDR3 reads CASSQGPGRVLNTEAFF. The CDR3 bases are TGTGCCAGCAGCCAAGGTCCAGGGAGGGTGCTGAACACTGAAGCTTTCTTT.

The CDR3 nucleotides are TGTGCCAGCAGCTACCTCCCTAGCGGGGTAGACACAGATACGCAGTATTTT. Translating gives CASSYLPSGVDTDTQYF. The V and J genes are TRBV3-1 (or the pseudogene TRBV3-2) and TRBJ2-3; 9 nucleotides match TRBD2. The CDR3 contains 17 residues. Germline V gene lookup returns CDR1 LGHDT and CDR2 YNNKEL (reference sequence). The trim removed 5 bases at V and 2 bases at J, leaving 11 bases unmatched.

This chain joins TRBV28 and TRBJ2-7; 8 bases agree with TRBD1. CDR3 length: 15 residues. CDR1 and CDR2 (germline): MDHEN, SYDVKM. The J segment lost 3 bases and the V segment lost 2 bases, leaving 6 bases of the junction unmatched. The CDR3 DNA reads TGTGCCAGCAGTTTAGGGGACAGGTTAATCTACGAGCAGTACTTC. Translation: CASSLGDRLIYEQYF.

This chain uses TRBV7-6 with TRBJ2-7, with TRBD1 matching over 7 bases. J was trimmed by 0 bases and V by 1 base; bases with no gene match: 0. Germline CDR1 and CDR2: SGHVS and FNYEAQ. The CDR3 is 14 amino acids. CDR3 sequence reads: CASSLGDSSYEQYF. CDR3 coding DNA: TGTGCCAGCAGCTTAGGGGACAGCTCCTACGAGCAGTACTTC. The full variable domain, completed using reference TRBV7-6 and TRBJ2-7, is GAGVSQSPRYKVTKRGQDVALRCDPISGHVSLYWYRQALGQGPEFLTYFNYEAQQDKSGLPNDRFSAERPEGSISTLTIQRTEQRDSAMYRCASSLGDSSYEQYFGPGTRLTVT.

The chain combines TRBV6-1 with TRBJ2-5; 7 nucleotides align to TRBD1. Trimming cost V 3 bases and J 0 bases; bases outside gene matches: 7. The CDR3 length is 16 residues. Germline CDR1 is MNHNS and CDR2 is SASEGT. The CDR3 DNA reads as TGTGCCAGCAGTGATTGGACAGGACTGTACCAAGAGACCCAGTACTTC. It is translated as CASSDWTGLYQETQYF.